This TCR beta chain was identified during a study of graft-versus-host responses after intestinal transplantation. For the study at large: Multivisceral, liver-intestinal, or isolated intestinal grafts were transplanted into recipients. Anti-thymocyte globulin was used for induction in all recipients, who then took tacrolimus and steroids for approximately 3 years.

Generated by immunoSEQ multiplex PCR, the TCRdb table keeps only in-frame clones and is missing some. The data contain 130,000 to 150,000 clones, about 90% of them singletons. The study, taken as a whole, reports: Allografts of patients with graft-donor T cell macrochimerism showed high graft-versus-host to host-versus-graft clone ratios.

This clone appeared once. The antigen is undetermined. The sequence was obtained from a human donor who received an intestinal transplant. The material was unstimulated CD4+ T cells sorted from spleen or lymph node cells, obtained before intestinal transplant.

DNA for the CDR3: TGTGCCATCAGTGACTCGATCCGGGACAGAAATCAGCCCCAGCATTTT. Its translation is CAISDSIRDRNQPQHF. The chain combines TRBV10-3 with TRBJ1-5, with TRBD1 identical over 7 bases. The length of the CDR3 is 16 residues. V dropped 3 bases and J dropped 4; count of bases not matched to a gene: 9. Germline CDR1 reads ENHRY; CDR2 reads SYGVKD.